These 25 T cell receptor beta chains share one sample of origin, sequenced in a study of blood T cell repertoires in COVID-19. Data came from immunoSEQ multiplex PCR; TCRdb stores just in-frame clones and leaves some out. The table has around 380,000 clones, over 65% seen once. The sequenced sample consisted of peripheral blood. The receptors originated from a human donor with acute or convalescent COVID-19. The donor label of this sample is uncertain.

This clone showed up just a few times. This chain uses TRBV28 with TRBJ1-3; the D is unclear. Germline-derived CDR1 and CDR2 are MDHEN and SYDVKM. The V end was cut by 4 bases, the J end by 1 base, with 8 bases between. The CDR3 loop spans 14 amino acids. The CDR3 loop reads CASSYRLSGNTIYF. Here the CDR3 DNA reads TGTGCCAGCAGTTATAGACTTTCTGGAAACACCATATATTTT. Full variable domain (remainder filled in from reference TRBV28 and TRBJ1-3): DVKVTQSSRYLVKRTGEKVFLECVQDMDHENMFWYRQDPGLGLRLIYFSYDVKMKEKGDIPEGYSVSREKKERFSLILESASTNQTSMYLCASSYRLSGNTIYFGEGSWLTVV.

About this clone itself: Within the sample, other DNA sequences also encode this same CDR3. The chain is built from TRBV3-1 (or the pseudogene TRBV3-2) and TRBJ2-1; D is unclear. The CDR3 contains 12 residues. In germline, CDR1 is LGHDT, CDR2 YNNKEL (reference sequence). Trimming left V 1 base short and J 7 bases short, with 5 bases between. CDR3 region: CASSQVGNEQFF. CDR3 sequence (DNA): TGTGCCAGCAGCCAAGTCGGTAATGAGCAGTTCTTC.

CDR3 coding DNA: TGCGCCAGCAGTGAGTCCTCACAGGGTAATCAGCCCCAGCATTTT. It specifies CASSESSQGNQPQHF. The chain recombines TRBV10-2 with TRBJ1-5, with D maybe TRBD1 (6 bases). V shed 0 bases and J shed 4 bases, with 10 bases lying between them. This CDR3 contains 15 residues. Germline V gives CDR1 WSHSY, CDR2 SAAADI.

The J gene is TRBJ2-1, the V gene TRBV19, with D possibly TRBD1 on 6 matching bases. There are 14 residues in the CDR3. The germline V gene has CDR1 LNHDA and CDR2 SQIVND (reference sequence). Trimming removed 6 bases at V and 6 bases at J, with 15 bases between. The CDR3 DNA sequence: TGTGCCAGTAGGCGACAGGTACCGGCCAATGAGCAGTTCTTC. It is translated as CASRRQVPANEQFF.

This clone appeared a single time. The gene calls are TRBV9 and TRBJ1-1; 8 nucleotides match TRBD1. CDR3 length: 15 residues. The germline gives CDR1 SGDLS, CDR2 YYNGEE. After removal of 6 bases from V and 7 bases from J, the junction contained 14 bases not matched to a gene. CDR3 coding DNA: TGTGCCAGCACCCGCAGGGGGCAGGGGGCGATTGAAGCTTTCTTT. It translates to CASTRRGQGAIEAFF.

The rearrangement uses TRBV18 and TRBJ1-1, with a possible D match to TRBD1 (5 bases). Per the germline V gene, CDR1 is KGHSH and CDR2 is LQKENI. The CDR3 sequence is 15 residues long. V was trimmed by 2 bases and J by 2 bases, leaving 12 bases between them. This chain's CDR3 is CASSPSARTNTEAFF. In DNA, the CDR3 is TGTGCCAGCTCACCATCTGCCAGGACAAACACTGAAGCTTTCTTT.

This chain uses TRBV4-2 with TRBJ1-1; no clear D gene. The germline CDR1 and CDR2 sequences are LGHNA and YNFKEQ. The ends were cut back, 4 bases at V and 4 bases at J, with 13 bases in the middle. This CDR3 contains 14 residues. CDR3 sequence reads: CASSPIDTGTEAFF. The CDR3 coding sequence is TGTGCCAGCAGCCCGATTGATACGGGCACTGAAGCTTTCTTT.

This clone was seen only once. The rearrangement uses TRBV18 and TRBJ2-7, with 11 bases aligning to TRBD1. Per the germline V gene, CDR1 is KGHSH and CDR2 is LQKENI. The V segment lost 6 bases and the J segment 4 bases; nucleotides outside the gene matches: 8. The CDR3 has 15 amino acids. This chain's CDR3 is CASSSGGQGAYEQYF. In DNA form, the CDR3 reads TGTGCCAGCTCGTCAGGAGGACAGGGGGCTTACGAGCAGTACTTC.

The rearrangement joins TRBV4-2 to TRBJ2-7; the match to TRBD1 covers 12 bases. Germline V CDR1 and CDR2: LGHNA, YNFKEQ. With 1 base clipped from V and 7 bases from J, the junction kept 5 bases outside the gene matches. The CDR3 has 15 residues. The CDR3: CASSQAGQGAREQYF. For the CDR3, the DNA is TGTGCCAGCAGCCAAGCGGGACAGGGGGCTCGAGAGCAGTACTTC.

V is TRBV9 and J is TRBJ2-3; 7 bases are shared with TRBD1. CDR3 size: 15 residues. V shed 3 bases and J 2 bases; nucleotides not matched to a gene: 6. In germline, CDR1 is SGDLS, CDR2 YYNGEE. This CDR3 reads CASSAETGPTDTQYF. The CDR3 nucleotides are TGTGCCAGCAGCGCTGAGACAGGGCCCACAGATACGCAGTATTTT.

V is TRBV6-5 and J is TRBJ1-1; 10 bases agree with TRBD1. This CDR3 is built from 15 residues. Germline V gene sequence: CDR1 MNHEY, CDR2 SVGAGI. The J segment lost 1 base and the V segment lost 6 bases, leaving 5 bases of the junction unmatched. As DNA, the CDR3 is TGTGCCAGCAGCTGGACAGGGGGAGGGAACACTGAAGCTTTCTTT. Translating gives CASSWTGGGNTEAFF.

The chain uses TRBV7-8 and TRBJ1-3; a possible D gene is TRBD1 (5 bases). V lost 2 bases and J lost 0, with 14 bases in between. Germline lookup yields CDR1 SGHVS and CDR2 FQNEAQ. CDR3 length: 17 amino acids. CDR3 sequence reads: CASSLRSGSLSGNTIYF. The CDR3 DNA is TGTGCCAGCAGCTTAAGATCAGGGTCACTCTCTGGAAACACCATATATTTT. Together with reference TRBV7-8 and TRBJ1-3, the CDR3 gives the full variable domain: GAGVSQSPRYKVAKRGQDVALRCDPISGHVSLFWYQQALGQGPEFLTYFQNEAQLDKSGLPSDRFFAERPEGSVSTLKIQRTQQEDSAVYLCASSLRSGSLSGNTIYFGEGSWLTVV.

This chain connects TRBV4-2 to TRBJ2-5, with 12 bases fitting TRBD2. There are 16 residues in the CDR3. From germline, CDR1 is LGHNA and CDR2 YNFKEQ. Trimming took 0 bases from V and 6 from J; bases not matched to a gene: 5. CDR3 loop: CASSQEASGRGKTQYF. The CDR3 DNA reads TGTGCCAGCAGCCAAGAGGCTAGCGGGAGGGGGAAGACCCAGTACTTC.

V and J are TRBV27 and TRBJ2-1; 7 nucleotides align to TRBD2. The V segment lost 6 bases and the J segment 9 bases; nucleotides outside the gene matches: 11. CDR1 is MNHEY and CDR2 is SMNVEV in the germline V gene (reference sequence). CDR3 length equals 14 residues. The CDR3 reads CASRARSGGGEQFF. CDR3 sequence (DNA): TGTGCCAGCAGGGCAAGGTCTGGGGGGGGTGAGCAGTTCTTC.

This clone appeared once. V usage is TRBV2 and J usage is TRBJ2-4, with TRBD2 as a possible D gene (5 bases). V lost 9 bases to trimming and J lost 14 bases, with 26 bases between them. Looked up from germline, CDR1 is SNHLY and CDR2 is FYNNEI. This CDR3 spans 14 amino acids. The CDR3 here is CASTSLPSLGLEYF. The CDR3 DNA is TGTGCCAGTACATCCCTCCCTAGCCTCGGGCTCGAGTACTTC.

The chain uses TRBV5-1 and TRBJ2-2; TRBD2 aligns across 9 bases. Per germline, CDR1 SGHRS and CDR2 YFSETQ. The CDR3 extends over 15 amino acids. J lost 1 base, V lost 4 bases, and 2 bases had no gene match. This CDR3 is CASSRLAENTGELFF. The CDR3 DNA is TGCGCCAGCAGCCGACTAGCGGAGAACACCGGGGAGCTGTTTTTT. Supplemented by reference TRBV5-1 and TRBJ2-2, the full variable domain reads KAGVTQTPRYLIKTRGQQVTLSCSPISGHRSVSWYQQTPGQGLQFLFEYFSETQRNKGNFPGRFSGRQFSNSRSEMNVSTLELGDSALYLCASSRLAENTGELFFGEGSRLTVL.

The chain recombines TRBV7-2 with TRBJ2-3; 10 bases align to TRBD1. Germline CDR1 and CDR2: SGHTA and FQGNSA. V shed 6 bases, J shed 9 bases, and the junction held 6 bases outside the gene matches. The CDR3 sequence is 13 residues long. CDR3 in amino acids: CASSRQGAETQYF. The CDR3, as DNA: TGTGCCAGCAGTCGACAGGGGGCTGAGACGCAGTATTTT.

This chain links TRBV5-4 with TRBJ1-6, with 7 bases aligning to TRBD1. The length of the CDR3 is 14 residues. The germline gives CDR1 SGHNT, CDR2 YYREEE (reference sequence). Unmatched junction bases numbered 9, after V lost 5 bases and J lost 10 bases. Written as DNA, the CDR3 is TGTGCCAGCAGGGGGGACAGTTTTTACTCACCCCTCCACTTT. This gives the protein CASRGDSFYSPLHF.

The sample holds a few counts of this clone. The chain uses TRBV7-6 and TRBJ2-1, with D maybe TRBD1 (6 bases). The CDR3 has 17 amino acids. From germline, CDR1 is SGHVS and CDR2 FNYEAQ. Trimming took off 5 bases at V and 2 bases at J, with 19 bases between the two ends. Here the CDR3 reads CASSQYSSGDTYNEQFF. DNA of the CDR3: TGTGCCAGCAGCCAATACTCCTCAGGGGATACCTACAATGAGCAGTTCTTC.

The rearrangement joins TRBV6-5 to TRBJ1-1, with a weak D call TRBD1 (6 bases). Per the germline V gene, CDR1 is MNHEY and CDR2 is SVGAGI. V was clipped by 2 bases and J by 4 bases, with 17 bases between them. The CDR3 is made up of 16 amino acids. The CDR3 DNA is TGTGCCAGCAGTTACGGGTCCACGGGAGGGGGCACTGAAGCTTTCTTT. It codes for CASSYGSTGGGTEAFF.

The chain couples TRBV7-9 to TRBJ2-7; 8 bases agree with TRBD1. This CDR3 is built from 15 residues. Germline V gene lookup returns CDR1 SEHNR and CDR2 FQNEAQ (reference sequence). V dropped 5 bases and J dropped 5; count of bases not matched to a gene: 11. CDR3 bases: TGTGCCAGCAGCCCCGAGACAGGGGCGCCCCACGAGCAGTACTTC. Translation gives CASSPETGAPHEQYF.

The chain recombines TRBV2 with TRBJ2-1; D perhaps matches TRBD2 (6 bases). CDR3 length: 14 residues. Trimming shortened V by 7 bases and J by 5 bases, and 15 bases separated the two germline ends. CDR1 is SNHLY and CDR2 is FYNNEI in the germline V gene. CDR3 nucleotide sequence: TGTGCCAGCATAGCGGCGGGGCGGAACAATGAGCAGTTCTTC. It is translated as CASIAAGRNNEQFF.

This clone was found a few times. Other DNA sequences in the sample encode the same CDR3. The chain couples TRBV3-1 (or the pseudogene TRBV3-2) to TRBJ1-6, with a tentative D call TRBD1 (5 bases). This CDR3 region has 13 residues. Germline V gene sequence: CDR1 LGHDT, CDR2 YNNKEL (reference sequence). Trimming pared 2 bases from V and 7 bases from J, leaving 6 bases between. The CDR3 DNA follows: TGTGCCAGCAGCCAAAACAGGAATTCACCCCTCCACTTT. This sequence encodes CASSQNRNSPLHF.

The chain uses TRBV18 and TRBJ1-1; 9 positions agree with TRBD1. The V gene's germline CDR1 is KGHSH and CDR2 LQKENI. V was clipped by 4 bases and J by 1 base; unmatched bases: 10. The CDR3 runs to 17 residues. The CDR3 nucleotides are TGTGCCAGCTCACTCACATACGGACAGGGGCCGAACACTGAAGCTTTCTTT. The encoded protein is CASSLTYGQGPNTEAFF.

This clone came up a few times. V is TRBV2 and J is TRBJ1-2; weak D call: TRBD1 (6 bases). This CDR3 region has 13 residues. CDR1 SNHLY and CDR2 FYNNEI come from the germline V gene. Between the trimmed V and J ends, which lost 5 bases and 1 base, there was a span of 8 bases. CDR3 bases: TGTGCCAGCAGTCAACAGGGTAACTATGGCTACACCTTC. Translating it yields CASSQQGNYGYTF.